Listed below are T cell receptor beta chains from one sample, sequenced in a study of blood T cell repertoires in COVID-19. Data came from immunoSEQ multiplex PCR; TCRdb stores just in-frame clones and leaves some out. The repertoire includes roughly 350,000 clones, over 80% of them detected once, and nearly 6.5% sits in the top ten. Sequenced material: peripheral blood. Every receptor here comes from a woman aged 45-65 years with COVID-19, enrolled during active disease. Both conserved end residues are part of each CDR3. The order of the fields is clone size, V gene, D gene, J gene, CDR3 DNA, CDR3 protein. D genes are given only for firm matches. Size tells how often a clone was seen (once, few, many) or the class of an expanded clone, and some rows leave it out.

NA	TRBV3-1/TRBV3-2	NA	TRBJ1-1	TGTGCCAGCAGTGAACGACAAGTAAACATGAACACTGAAGCTTTCTTT	CASSERQVNMNTEAFF
NA	TRBV5-1	TRBD1	TRBJ2-7	TGCGCCAGCAGCACTACAGGGGACAGGGCCTACGAGCAGTACTTC	CASSTTGDRAYEQYF
NA	TRBV29-1	TRBD2	TRBJ2-1	TGCAGCGTTGAACTCCTAGCGGGAGGTTGGTACAATGAGCAGTTCTTC	CSVELLAGGWYNEQFF
NA	TRBV15	NA	TRBJ2-7	TGTGCCACCAGAGTAGCTATATCCGACGGCTCCTACGAGCAGTACTTC	CATRVAISDGSYEQYF
NA	TRBV7-8	TRBD2	TRBJ2-3	TGTGCCAGCAGCGTAACCCGGACTAGCGGGGGCACAGATACGCAGTATTTT	CASSVTRTSGGTDTQYF
once	TRBV21-1	NA	TRBJ2-5	TGTGCCAGCAGCAAATTCCCACTAGCGGGAGGGGAGGAGACCCAGTACTTC	CASSKFPLAGGEETQYF
NA	TRBV9	TRBD1	TRBJ1-3	TGTGCCAGCAGCGTAGGTGGTAGGGGGCTATCTGGAAACACCATATATTTT	CASSVGGRGLSGNTIYF
NA	TRBV18	NA	TRBJ1-2	TGTGCCAGCTCACCACCGGGCAGGCCCTATGGCTACACCTTC	CASSPPGRPYGYTF
NA	TRBV29-1	TRBD1	TRBJ1-1	TGCAGCGTCACGGGACAGGGGGCGACTGAAGCTTTCTTT	CSVTGQGATEAFF
NA	TRBV5-1	TRBD1	TRBJ1-1	TGCGCCAGCAGCTTGTACGGGCAGGGGGAGACTGAAGCTTTCTTT	CASSLYGQGETEAFF
NA	TRBV5-1	NA	TRBJ1-1	TGCGCCAGCAGCACGGTACCGAATGCGGAGGGTGAAGCTTTCTTT	CASSTVPNAEGEAFF
NA	TRBV11-2	TRBD1	TRBJ1-5	TGTGCCAGCAGCGGGACAGTCAATCAGCCCCAGCATTTT	CASSGTVNQPQHF
NA	TRBV5-4	TRBD1	TRBJ1-2	TGTGCCAGCAGAGGGGACAGGGTCGATGGCTACACCTTC	CASRGDRVDGYTF
NA	TRBV6-4	TRBD2	TRBJ2-2	TGTGCCAACGGACTAGATACCGGGGAGCTGTTTTTT	CANGLDTGELFF
few	TRBV18	NA	TRBJ2-7	TGTGCCAGCTCACCACTAGACAGAAAGGAGCAGTACTTC	CASSPLDRKEQYF
NA	TRBV5-4	TRBD2	TRBJ2-3	TGTGCCAGCAGCTTGAGACTAGCGGGAGGCACAGATACGCAGTATTTT	CASSLRLAGGTDTQYF
NA	TRBV5-1	TRBD2	TRBJ2-7	TGCGCCAGCAGCTTACTAGCGGGAGCTGACGAGCAGTACTTC	CASSLLAGADEQYF
NA	TRBV29-1	NA	TRBJ2-1	TGCAGCGTTGAGAGTTACAATGAGCAGTTCTTC	CSVESYNEQFF
NA	TRBV3-1/TRBV3-2	NA	TRBJ2-1	TGTGCCAGCAGCCCAGACAGGACTACCTACAATGAGCAGTTCTTC	CASSPDRTTYNEQFF